This T cell receptor (beta chain) was obtained from a study of tumor-infiltrating lymphocytes in localized non-small cell lung cancer. Across the whole study: Several tumor histologies, both smoking statuses, and some post-neoadjuvant chemotherapy samples were included. General observations from the study: Immunotypes IM1 and IM2 had similar TCR-derived T-cell fractions. Different pieces of the same tissue were used for each assay. Available tissue quantity limited TCR sequencing to a patient subset.

In regard to this clone: Its antigen is undetermined.

The V segment lost 4 bases and the J segment 2 bases; nucleotides outside the gene matches: 14. The CDR3 runs to 17 residues. CDR1 and CDR2 (germline): SGDLS, YYNGEE. Clones were read by immunoSEQ multiplex PCR, and TCRdb kept only the in-frame ones, dropping some. The repertoire has 6,400 or so clones, about 71% of them found once; the top ten carry roughly 6.5%. The V gene is TRBV9, the J gene TRBJ1-2; 7 bases agree with TRBD1. The receptor comes from a human donor with non-small cell lung cancer. The specimen was uninvolved lung tissue not adjacent to the tumor. As DNA, the CDR3 is TGTGCCAGCAGCCCTCGGACAGGAGTCACCCAAAACTATGGCTACACCTTC. The encoded protein is CASSPRTGVTQNYGYTF.